The present entry profiles one TCR beta chain with its context. The antigen it recognizes is unknown. No much larger clone is present one base from it, and per-base qualities are unavailable. The data belong to a study of cytotoxic CD8 clonotypes in ibrutinib-treated CLL (dated by TCRdb to the early 2020s). The study in broad terms: The cohort included roughly 15 treatment-naive and approximately twelve relapsed/refractory patients; 17 to 18 were IGHV unmutated. Responses were partial in around 25 patients and complete in 2; after median 68 months follow-up, roughly 14 stayed in remission and some twelve progressed. Every sample from remission and from progressive disease was obtained while the patients were still on ibrutinib. Cryopreserved peripheral blood mononuclear cells were collected before treatment, at response, and at either disease progression or sustained remission. Samples averaged roughly 280,000 productive templates and roughly 86,000 productive rearrangements. Response samples were taken after a median of roughly eleven months on treatment, ranging from about 6 to 40 months. Of the approximately 86 participants in the trial, roughly 26 had longitudinal samples available. Points the paper makes about the study in general: Public clonotypes were rare and either shrank or stayed stable during treatment, and the rise in clonality at ibrutinib response reflected expansion of private clonotypes. Baseline clonality was found to be higher than that of age-matched healthy donors and was strongly correlated with circulating CD8+ T-cell counts. Clonality increased at ibrutinib response, stayed stable in sustained remission, and fell back toward baseline at progression. Sampling times were not matched between sustained-remission and progressing patients, and lymph node repertoires were not studied.

The goal of deep resolution MiSeq sequencing was a depth between 1 in 1 million and 1 in 200,000 T cells, and coverage averaged 10x per clonotype. The immunoSEQ hsTCRB Kit was used to generate the TCR beta libraries. Per the source publication's procedure: Data were analyzed with ImmunoSEQ Data Assistant and ImmunoSEQ Analyzer, with V, D and J genes assigned per IMGT definitions. Clonality, with values ranging from 0 to 1, was calculated as one minus the normalized Shannon entropy of productive rearrangement frequencies. Only overrepresented clonotypes making up at least 0.05% of each patient's repertoire were included in the public clonotype analysis. Repertoires from thirteen age-matched healthy donors in immuneACCESS were used as clonality controls. TCRdb provides this immuneACCESS table in a form limited to in-frame rearrangements. Some clones are lacking; in checked studies, under half of them reflect an unresolved V gene, and why the rest are absent is not known. V and J calls and clone size are copied from that table; D and trimming were computed from the DNA. The sample profile shows some 80,000 clones; about four fifths of them were found once. The ten largest clones represent more than 4.5% of the sample.

V loses 5 bases of germline sequence and J loses 6 bases, and the interval between the two ends is 14 bases. The CDR3 spans 14 residues, from the cysteine through the phenylalanine. Of all the DNA, just the CDR3 is kept, 42 bases in frame from base 1. CDR1 and CDR2 were assigned from the germline V gene as SGHTA and FQGNSA. The time point label, as the study defines it: about eleven months on ibrutinib. For TCR beta library preparation, approximately 2 micrograms of genomic DNA was extracted from cryopreserved PBMCs. Longitudinal blood samples from CLL patients receiving ibrutinib monotherapy were subjected to high-throughput TCR beta sequencing. The patients took part in an open-label, single-center phase 2 trial of ibrutinib monotherapy.

This receptor chain uses TRBV7-2 and TRBJ2-1; a tentative D call is TRBD2 (6 bases match). This sample comprised PBMCs, obtained after 12 months of ibrutinib treatment. The TCR sequence derives from a human donor with chronic lymphocytic leukemia. The CDR3 region reads CASSRGLGPNEQFF. DNA sequence: TGTGCCAGCAGCCGGGGGTTGGGCCCCAATGAGCAGTTCTTC.